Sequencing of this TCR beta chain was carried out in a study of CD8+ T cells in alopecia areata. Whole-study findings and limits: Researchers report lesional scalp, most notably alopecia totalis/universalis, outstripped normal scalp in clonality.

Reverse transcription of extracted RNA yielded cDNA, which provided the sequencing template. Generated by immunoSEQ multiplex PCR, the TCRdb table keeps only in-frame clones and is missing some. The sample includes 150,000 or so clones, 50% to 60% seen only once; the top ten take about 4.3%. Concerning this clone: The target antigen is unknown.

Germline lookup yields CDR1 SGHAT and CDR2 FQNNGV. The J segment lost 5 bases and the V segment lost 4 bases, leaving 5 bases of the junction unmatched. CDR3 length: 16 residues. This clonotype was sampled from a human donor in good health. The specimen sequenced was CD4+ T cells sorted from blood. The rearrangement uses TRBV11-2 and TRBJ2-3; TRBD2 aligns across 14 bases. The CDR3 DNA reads TGTGCCAGCAGCTCCGGACTAGCGGGAGGTGGAGATACGCAGTATTTT. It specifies CASSSGLAGGGDTQYF.